This TCR beta chain was documented in a study of identical twins. Trimming cost V 7 bases and J 2 bases; bases outside gene matches: 1. Per the germline V gene, CDR1 is SGHKS and CDR2 is YYEKEE (reference sequence). The CDR3 sequence is 12 residues long. MiXCR, run by TCRdb on the 5' RACE reads, gives a single entry per CDR3 protein. The repertoire has nearly 650,000 distinct CDR3 sequences, about 7.6% of them found once; the top ten carry 1.5% to 2%. Ten or more counts support this clonotype. The data were also submitted as part of a second study, on yellow fever vaccine responses in identical twins.

This TCR derives from a woman aged 18-30 years in good health. The chain recombines TRBV5-5 with TRBJ2-5; 8 bases match TRBD1. Sequenced material: PBMCs. CDR3 residues: CASDRGQETQYF. DNA for the CDR3: TGTGCCAGCGACAGGGGACAAGAGACCCAGTACTTC.